This TCR beta chain was sequenced during a study of blood T cell repertoires in COVID-19 (dated by TCRdb to 2020 to 2021). Study-wide context: The collaborator samples originated in the United States, Italy and Spain and spanned the acute and convalescent phases of COVID-19. The prospective study material was composed of cDNA or gDNA derived from T cells, B-cell-depleted T cells, or PBMCs. The dataset comprised deeply sampled blood TCRbeta repertoires from subjects exposed to, actively infected with, or recovered from COVID-19. A freely available public database, intended as a resource for researchers studying the immune response to SARS-CoV-2, is where the repertoires were released. Samples were obtained from the ongoing ImmuneRACE study (first 160 participants) and from some 1,300 subjects provided by 6 global collaborators. Sample metadata almost always included a de-identified subject ID, COVID-19 status, age in years and sex. Where available, HLA class I and class II types were taken from metadata supplied by the sample provider and were not determined by assay-based typing.

Turning to this clone: Its binding antigen is unknown. Per-base quality was not reported, and no clone a single base away is much larger than it.

Collaborating institutions collected whole blood in K2EDTA tubes following their own protocols. Collaborator samples were shipped for TCRbeta analysis as frozen whole blood, isolated PBMCs, or DNA extracted from either sample type. TCRbeta CDR3 regions were amplified from genomic DNA using the immunoSEQ Assay, a bias-controlled multiplex PCR. In the source study's methods: Nucleated cell counts per sample were estimated from amplification of reference gene primers within the assay. To quantify the absolute abundance of each unique TCRbeta CDR3 rearrangement, sequence reads were collapsed and filtered. For each sample, productive Simpson clonality was calculated by taking the square root of Simpson's diversity index across productive rearrangements. Not all clones reach the TCRdb copy of this immuneACCESS table, which keeps in-frame sequences only. Checked studies attribute under half of the gap to unresolved V genes and leave the rest unexplained. V and J calls and clone size are given by that table; D and trimming were obtained from the DNA. The sample table lists fewer than 300,000 clones, around 83% of them with a count of one. The biggest ten clones account for roughly 5% of the sample.

Overall study outcomes, separate from this receptor: The quantity of clinical and demographic metadata differed by source and by participant and was supplied without curation.

Inclusive of the bounding cysteine and phenylalanine, the CDR3 is 14 residues long. The DNA shown is the 42-base CDR3, in frame from base 1. CDR1 and CDR2 were assigned from the germline V gene as SNHLY and FYNNEI. Trimming removed 4 bases from V and 0 bases from J, leaving 7 bases between the germline ends. Sequencing was done on a sample of peripheral blood. The chain couples TRBV2 to TRBJ1-3, and perhaps TRBD1 as D gene, on 5 matching bases. The sequence came from an elderly man with acute or convalescent COVID-19. The CDR3 corresponds to CASSGTLSGNTIYF. The DNA sequence is as follows: TGTGCCAGCAGTGGGACACTCTCTGGAAACACCATATATTTT.